The 2 T cell receptor beta chains reported below all come from one sample, sequenced in a study of glioma-infiltrating T cells after dendritic cell vaccination. The time point: after dendritic cell vaccination, including at tumor progression/relapse. Some clones are missing from TCRdb's copy, which holds only in-frame ones; the method was immunoSEQ multiplex PCR. The sample lists about 87,000 clones; around 83% were seen once. The material was blood, obtained after dendritic cell vaccination. Receptor source: a human donor with glioblastoma.

This sequence joins TRBV2 and TRBJ2-2, with TRBD2 matching 14 bases. The CDR3 has 17 residues. The germline V gene has CDR1 SNHLY and CDR2 FYNNEI. Trimming at V came to 7 bases and at J to 8 bases, leaving 12 bases not matched to a gene. CDR3 loop: CASNGLAGGALLGELFF. The CDR3 DNA reads as TGTGCCAGCAACGGACTAGCGGGGGGCGCCTTGTTGGGGGAGCTGTTTTTT.

The table lists this clone with a count of one. This sequence joins TRBV5-1 and TRBJ2-7; possibly TRBD1 for D (6 bases). The V end was cut by 4 bases, the J end by 2 bases, with 16 bases between. CDR1 is SGHRS and CDR2 is YFSETQ in the germline V gene. The CDR3 runs to 15 residues. The CDR3, as DNA: TGCGCCAGCAGCACCGTAGGACAGAGAACCTACGAGCAGTACTTC. This encodes CASSTVGQRTYEQYF.